In this sample, the clone carrying this T cell receptor beta chain turned up a few times. V was clipped by 3 bases and J by 14 bases, with 14 bases between them. CDR3 size: 13 residues. This entry is derived from a study of blood T cell repertoires in COVID-19. For the study at large: The cDNA or gDNA used as material had been derived from T cells, B-cell-depleted T cells, or PBMCs.

TCRdb's copy holds only in-frame clones and misses some; the assay was immunoSEQ multiplex PCR. Altogether some 250,000 clones are present, over 65% being singletons, with the ten largest covering about 3%. The sequence derives from a woman of 80 years or more with acute or convalescent COVID-19. Sequences were obtained from peripheral blood. This chain links TRBV12-3 or TRBV12-4 with TRBJ1-6; TRBD1 might be the D (5 bases). The CDR3 nucleotides read TGTGCCAGCAGTTTTTGGGGGGGTGAGTCCCTCCACTTT. It codes for CASSFWGGESLHF.